This TCR beta chain was obtained from a study of response to subunit inactivated influenza vaccine. Study-level results: Authors suggested each seasonal flu vaccination may recruit only limited numbers of new T cells.

Only a few counts were recorded for this clonotype. Its antigen is not identified. The germline CDR1 and CDR2 sequences are DFQATT and SNEGSKA (reference sequence). The CDR3 consists of 13 residues. V lost 0 bases, J lost 0 bases, and 6 bases lay in between. TCRdb redid the calling of the RT-PCR reads with MiXCR, one entry per CDR3 protein. The table includes 400,000 to 650,000 distinct CDR3 sequences, less than 7.5% detected once. The chain links TRBV20-1 to TRBJ2-7, with D unresolved. The material sequenced was PBMCs from blood, taken around 25 months after vaccination. The clonotype originates from a man aged 50 to 75 who received an inactivated influenza vaccine. The CDR3 protein is CSARDLHSYEQYF. CDR3 DNA: TGCAGTGCTAGAGATCTCCACTCCTACGAGCAGTACTTC.